The 29 T cell receptor beta chains below come from one sample, sequenced in a study of blood T cell repertoires in COVID-19. Assay: immunoSEQ multiplex PCR; the TCRdb copy retains only in-frame clones and omits some. Of about 260,000 clones in the sample, under 90% were seen once. Sequencing used peripheral blood. The receptor set was obtained from a man in his 60s with acute or convalescent COVID-19.

This rearrangement joins TRBV10-3 to TRBJ1-2; a possible D gene is TRBD1 (5 bases). The CDR3 is 18 amino acids. In germline, CDR1 is ENHRY, CDR2 SYGVKD. The V and J ends lost 6 bases and 0 bases respectively, with 23 bases between them. CDR3 loop: CAISGSLTASSPNYGYTF. Here the CDR3 DNA reads TGTGCCATCAGCGGCTCCTTGACAGCCTCCTCTCCTAACTATGGCTACACCTTC.

This chain connects TRBV19 to TRBJ2-2; D may be TRBD2 (5 bases). V lost 6 bases, J lost 4 bases, and 15 bases lay in between. This CDR3 has 15 residues. Germline assignment: CDR1 LNHDA and CDR2 SQIVND (reference sequence). The CDR3 sequence: CASRPGGGTTGELFF. The CDR3 region has the DNA TGTGCCAGTAGACCAGGAGGAGGCACCACCGGGGAGCTGTTTTTT.

V usage is TRBV9 and J usage is TRBJ1-5; 9 bases are a match to TRBD1. CDR1 is SGDLS and CDR2 is YYNGEE in the germline V gene. The CDR3 has 14 residues. The V and J ends lost 4 bases and 6 bases, in that order; junction bases with no gene match: 5. The CDR3 sequence: CASSPGQGRQPQHF. As DNA, the CDR3 is TGTGCCAGCAGCCCGGGACAGGGTCGTCAGCCCCAGCATTTT.

The rearrangement uses TRBV13 and TRBJ2-2, with TRBD1 matching 7 bases. Looked up from germline, CDR1 is PRHDT and CDR2 is FYEKMQ (reference sequence). Losses at the gene ends were 6 bases for V and 3 bases for J; bases not matched to a gene: 4. The CDR3 sequence is 14 residues long. The CDR3 protein is CASRQGLDTGELFF. The CDR3 DNA reads TGTGCCAGCAGACAGGGGTTGGACACCGGGGAGCTGTTTTTT.

The rearrangement uses TRBV7-8 and TRBJ2-2, with D tentatively TRBD2 (7 bases). Trimming took off 7 bases at V and 4 bases at J, with 13 bases between the two ends. This CDR3 spans 14 amino acids. The V gene's germline CDR1 is SGHVS and CDR2 FQNEAQ. CDR3 coding DNA: TGTGCCAGCACCCTGGGGGGGCTCACCGGGGAGCTGTTTTTT. Translation: CASTLGGLTGELFF.

This chain uses TRBV5-1 with TRBJ1-2; 8 positions agree with TRBD1. Losses at the gene ends were 5 bases for V and 1 base for J; bases not matched to a gene: 7. The CDR3 is 15 amino acids. CDR1 is SGHRS, CDR2 YFSETQ, per germline. The CDR3 sequence: CASSRDRRNNYGYTF. CDR3 DNA: TGCGCCAGCAGTCGGGACAGGAGGAATAACTATGGCTACACCTTC.

This clone turned up a few times. This rearrangement joins TRBV11-3 to TRBJ2-3; the D is unclear. The CDR3 is 15 amino acids. V lost 4 bases and J lost 6, with 17 bases in between. From germline, CDR1 is SGHNT and CDR2 YENEEA. CDR3 sequence (DNA): TGTGCCAGCAGCTCCACCTACGGTCCCCGGGATACGCAGTATTTT. It translates to CASSSTYGPRDTQYF.

The chain employs TRBV7-3 and TRBJ2-5; 7 positions match TRBD2. The V gene end was trimmed by 5 bases and the J gene end by 1 base; junction bases not matched to a gene: 4. The CDR3 runs 14 residues. Germline assignment: CDR1 SGHTA and CDR2 FQGTGA. This CDR3 reads CASSVGGTQETQYF. CDR3 nucleotide sequence: TGTGCCAGCAGCGTCGGGGGGACCCAAGAGACCCAGTACTTC.

The chain recombines TRBV10-3 with TRBJ1-2; D is uncertain. The CDR3 runs to 15 residues. The germline V and J ends were trimmed by 2 bases and 4 bases, with 14 bases remaining between them. From germline, CDR1 is ENHRY and CDR2 SYGVKD. CDR3: CAISEGSGEGYGYTF. For the CDR3, the DNA is TGTGCCATCAGTGAGGGGTCCGGGGAAGGCTATGGCTACACCTTC.

The rearrangement links TRBV28 to TRBJ2-7; TRBD2 is a possible D gene (6 bases). The CDR3 runs to 15 residues. Germline assignment: CDR1 MDHEN and CDR2 SYDVKM. V was shortened by 4 bases and J by 0 bases, with 13 bases between the two germline ends. CDR3 nucleotide sequence: TGTGCCAGCAGTTCAGCGGGCCCCAGCTCCTACGAGCAGTACTTC. Translated, it gives CASSSAGPSSYEQYF. The full variable domain, rest sourced from reference TRBV28 and TRBJ2-7, is DVKVTQSSRYLVKRTGEKVFLECVQDMDHENMFWYRQDPGLGLRLIYFSYDVKMKEKGDIPEGYSVSREKKERFSLILESASTNQTSMYLCASSSAGPSSYEQYFGPGTRLTVT.

The chain joins TRBV30 to TRBJ1-3; the D gene is possibly TRBD1 (5 bases). The CDR3 is 17 residues long. CDR1 GTSNPN and CDR2 SVGIG come from the germline V gene (reference sequence). Trimming took off 4 bases at V and 4 bases at J, with 23 bases between the two ends. The CDR3 reads CAWTRGYSGQRGNTIYF. The DNA of the CDR3 is TGTGCCTGGACCAGAGGTTATTCAGGGCAGAGGGGAAACACCATATATTTT. The complete variable domain, with remaining parts taken from reference TRBV30 and TRBJ1-3, reads SQTIHQWPATLVQPVGSPLSLECTVEGTSNPNLYWYRQAAGRGLQLLFYSVGIGQISSEVPQNLSASRPQDRQFILSSKKLLLSDSGFYLCAWTRGYSGQRGNTIYFGEGSWLTVV.

The chain joins TRBV24-1 to TRBJ1-2, with D possibly TRBD1 on 6 matching bases. V was cut by 4 bases and J by 2 bases, with 13 bases left in between. The germline gives CDR1 KGHDR, CDR2 SFDVKD. This CDR3 has 15 amino acids. The CDR3 here is CATSDLQGHNYGYTF. In DNA, the CDR3 is TGTGCCACCAGTGACCTTCAGGGGCACAACTATGGCTACACCTTC.

The V and J genes are TRBV27 and TRBJ2-2, with 8 bases aligning to TRBD2. This CDR3 spans 18 amino acids. V shed 1 base, J shed 2 bases, and the junction held 9 bases outside the gene matches. CDR1 and CDR2 from the germline V gene are MNHEY and SMNVEV (reference sequence). The CDR3 sequence is CASSLWGGRQSNTGELFF. The CDR3 DNA reads TGTGCCAGCAGTTTATGGGGCGGGAGGCAATCCAACACCGGGGAGCTGTTTTTT.

The V and J genes are TRBV7-9 and TRBJ1-6, with 10 bases aligning to TRBD1. Germline values: CDR1 SEHNR, CDR2 FQNEAQ (reference sequence). This CDR3 spans 16 amino acids. The V segment lost 11 bases and the J segment 10 bases; nucleotides outside the gene matches: 17. CDR3: CAATGTGERRRSPLHF. CDR3 bases: TGTGCCGCAACTGGGACAGGGGAACGGCGAAGATCACCCCTCCACTTT.

A single count supports this clone. The V and J genes are TRBV10-2 and TRBJ1-4, with a weak D call TRBD1 (6 bases). V lost 5 bases and J 5 bases, leaving 12 bases between the germline ends. The CDR3 covers 14 residues. CDR1 is WSHSY and CDR2 is SAAADI in the germline V gene. This CDR3 is CASSQQGGNEKLFF. The CDR3 nucleotides read TGCGCCAGCAGTCAACAGGGTGGAAATGAAAAACTGTTTTTT.

The rearrangement joins TRBV6-5 to TRBJ2-4; TRBD2 might be the D (6 bases). Germline V gene data show CDR1 as MNHEY and CDR2 as SVGAGI. The CDR3 consists of 13 residues. Trimming removed 5 bases at V and 5 bases at J, with 10 bases between. Here the CDR3 reads CASSPGLQNIQYF. CDR3 coding DNA: TGTGCCAGCAGTCCAGGACTACAAAACATTCAGTACTTC.

This clone was picked up a small number of times. The V gene is TRBV12-5, the J gene TRBJ1-4; the match to TRBD1 covers 12 bases. Germline assignment: CDR1 LGHNT and CDR2 FRNRAP. The CDR3 runs 17 residues. With V trimmed by 1 base and J by 7 bases, 7 bases remained unmatched. CDR3: CASGLAPGQGAGEKLFF. CDR3 nucleotides: TGTGCTAGTGGTTTGGCACCGGGACAGGGGGCGGGTGAAAAACTGTTTTTT.

The chain has TRBV11-2 and TRBJ2-3; 11 nucleotides line up with TRBD2. Germline assignment: CDR1 SGHAT and CDR2 FQNNGV. The CDR3 runs to 16 residues. Germline trimming cut 4 bases from V and 0 bases from J; bases unmatched to any gene: 3. CDR3 protein: CASSSGLAGSTDTQYF. DNA for the CDR3: TGTGCCAGCAGCTCTGGACTAGCGGGTAGCACAGATACGCAGTATTTT.

CDR3 coding DNA: TGTGCCAGTAGTATACCAGGGGTCAACTCACCCCTCCACTTT. It yields the protein CASSIPGVNSPLHF. The chain joins TRBV19 to TRBJ1-6; possible D gene TRBD1, 6 bases. With 2 bases removed from V and 10 bases from J, the gap between germline ends came to 12 bases. CDR3 length: 14 residues. Germline V CDR1 and CDR2: LNHDA, SQIVND (reference sequence).

Points on this clone: One end of the junction fails to match germline, which may point to a read error. The V and J genes are TRBV20-1 and TRBJ1-3; TRBD1 agrees at 8 bases. CDR1 is DFQATT, CDR2 SNEGSKA, per germline (reference sequence). CDR3 length: 11 residues. DNA for the CDR3: TGCAGTGCCACAGGGGGAAGCACCATATATTTT. This translates into CSATGGSTIYF.

This clone was seen only a few times. The genes are TRBV4-2 and TRBJ2-2, with D unresolved. Trimming took off 5 bases at V and 7 bases at J, with 11 bases between the two ends. The CDR3 is 13 residues long. Germline V gene data show CDR1 as LGHNA and CDR2 as YNFKEQ. CDR3 coding DNA: TGTGCCAGCAGCGACTCTCCCGGCGGGGAGCTGTTTTTT. Its translation is CASSDSPGGELFF.

This chain joins TRBV9 and TRBJ2-7; D gene uncertain. The CDR3 is 16 residues long. Germline V gene data show CDR1 as SGDLS and CDR2 as YYNGEE. With 1 base removed from V and 6 bases from J, the gap between germline ends came to 20 bases. This CDR3 is CASSVRLGQRISEQYF. The CDR3 nucleotides are TGTGCCAGCAGCGTAAGGTTAGGCCAGCGCATCAGCGAGCAGTACTTC.

This clone showed up just once. The chain uses TRBV6-5 and TRBJ1-4; maybe TRBD1 (6 bases). The CDR3 runs to 14 residues. Trimming stripped 6 bases from V and 8 bases from J, with 16 bases between. The germline V gene has CDR1 MNHEY and CDR2 SVGAGI. CDR3 sequence reads: CASRDLGDIEKLFF. CDR3 DNA: TGTGCCAGCAGGGACCTCGGGGACATCGAAAAACTGTTTTTT.

The V call is TRBV19, the J call TRBJ1-5; D remains ambiguous. Germline loops: CDR1 LNHDA, CDR2 SQIVND (reference sequence). V lost 4 bases and J lost 4, with 14 bases in between. The CDR3 contains 15 residues. As DNA, the CDR3 is TGTGCCAGTAGTAGAACAGACCCTCGAAATCAGCCCCAGCATTTT. Translating it yields CASSRTDPRNQPQHF.

The gene calls are TRBV6-6 and TRBJ2-7, with TRBD2 matching 9 bases. V lost 6 bases to trimming and J lost 0 bases; unmatched junction nucleotides: 6. There are 15 residues in the CDR3. Germline values: CDR1 MNHNY, CDR2 SVGAGI (reference sequence). The CDR3 DNA reads as TGTGCCAGCAGGAAAGATAGCGGGAGCTCCTACGAGCAGTACTTC. Encoded protein: CASRKDSGSSYEQYF.

This clone appeared once. The rearrangement uses TRBV6-5 and TRBJ2-7; 9 nucleotides line up with TRBD2. Germline values: CDR1 MNHEY, CDR2 SVGAGI. The CDR3 spans 15 residues. The V gene end was trimmed by 6 bases and the J gene end by 3 bases; junction bases not matched to a gene: 9. CDR3 sequence: CASRGTGTSYYEQYF. The CDR3 DNA reads as TGTGCCAGCAGGGGTACCGGGACTAGCTACTACGAGCAGTACTTC.

This sequence joins TRBV28 and TRBJ2-1; tentative D call: TRBD2 (5 bases). This CDR3 is built from 14 residues. The germline V gene encodes CDR1 MDHEN and CDR2 SYDVKM. Trimming cost V 6 bases and J 0 bases, with 9 bases left between them. The CDR3: CASSRTVSYNEQFF. DNA for the CDR3: TGTGCCAGCAGCAGGACTGTCTCCTACAATGAGCAGTTCTTC.

The sample holds a few counts of this clone. The chain couples TRBV7-2 to TRBJ2-1; a possible D gene is TRBD2 (5 bases). The CDR3 consists of 15 residues. Trimming took 1 base from V and 0 from J, leaving 7 bases between them. Per germline, CDR1 SGHTA and CDR2 FQGNSA. The CDR3 protein is CASSLESGSYNEQFF. CDR3 nucleotide sequence: TGTGCCAGCAGCTTAGAGAGCGGCTCCTACAATGAGCAGTTCTTC.

The chain uses TRBV10-3 and TRBJ2-7, with 8 bases that match TRBD2. CDR1 is ENHRY, CDR2 SYGVKD, per germline. The CDR3 has 20 residues. V shed 2 bases, J shed 0 bases, and the junction held 18 bases outside the gene matches. CDR3: CAISEPGTIRDGRASYEQYF. Written as DNA, the CDR3 is TGTGCCATCAGTGAGCCCGGAACAATCAGGGACGGGAGGGCCTCCTACGAGCAGTACTTC.